One sample yielded the 30 T cell receptor beta chains listed below, sequenced in a study of shared clonotypes between healthy human individuals. Using immunoSEQ multiplex PCR, the repertoire was profiled, and TCRdb retains in-frame clones only, with some absent. Altogether some 1 million clones are present, 70% to 80% being singletons, with the ten largest covering approximately 1.5%. The specimen was memory CD4+ T cells sorted from blood. Subset meaning: CD45RA-negative fraction. These receptors originate from a man younger than 30 in good health.

The rearrangement links TRBV29-1 to TRBJ1-2, with a tentative D call TRBD1 (6 bases). The CDR3 covers 13 residues. CDR1 and CDR2 from the germline V gene are SQVTM and ANQGSEA. Trimming shortened V by 4 bases and J by 8 bases, and 17 bases separated the two germline ends. The DNA of the CDR3 is TGCAGCGTTGGCGCAGGACAGCGGTTAGGCTACACCTTC. Amino acid sequence: CSVGAGQRLGYTF. The full variable domain, completed using reference TRBV29-1 and TRBJ1-2, is SAVISQKPSRDICQRGTSLTIQCQVDSQVTMMFWYRQQPGQSLTLIATANQGSEATYESGFVIDKFPISRPNLTFSTLTVSNMSPEDSSIYLCSVGAGQRLGYTFGSGTRLTVV.

The chain has TRBV5-1 and TRBJ2-3; 8 bases fit TRBD2. The CDR3 length is 14 residues. With V trimmed by 1 base and J by 3 bases, 1 base remained unmatched. Per germline, CDR1 SGHRS and CDR2 YFSETQ. The CDR3 loop is CASSLSSGTDTQYF. The CDR3 coding sequence is TGCGCCAGCAGCTTGTCTAGCGGGACAGATACGCAGTATTTT.

This chain connects TRBV13 to TRBJ2-7; no reliable D call. The CDR3 loop spans 15 amino acids. Trimming took 5 bases from V and 2 from J, leaving 16 bases between them. Germline assignment: CDR1 PRHDT and CDR2 FYEKMQ (reference sequence). CDR3 sequence reads: CASSPVLGITYEQYF. Written as DNA, the CDR3 is TGTGCCAGCAGCCCTGTGCTAGGGATAACCTACGAGCAGTACTTC. Full variable domain (remainder filled in from reference TRBV13 and TRBJ2-7): AAGVIQSPRHLIKEKRETATLKCYPIPRHDTVYWYQQGPGQDPQFLISFYEKMQSDKGSIPDRFSAQQFSDYHSELNMSSLELGDSALYFCASSPVLGITYEQYFGPGTRLTVT.

The rearrangement links TRBV7-9 to TRBJ2-7, with TRBD2 identical over 7 bases. V lost 0 bases to trimming and J lost 1 base; unmatched junction nucleotides: 6. Per the germline V gene, CDR1 is SEHNR and CDR2 is FQNEAQ (reference sequence). The length of the CDR3 is 16 residues. This chain's CDR3 is CASSLAGASGSYEQYF. The CDR3 DNA is TGTGCCAGCAGCTTAGCCGGGGCTAGCGGATCCTACGAGCAGTACTTC.

Concerning this clone itself: The sample carries other DNA sequences with the same CDR3. This chain connects TRBV6-1 to TRBJ2-5; 10 bases map to TRBD1. V dropped 6 bases and J dropped 5; count of bases not matched to a gene: 6. The V gene's germline CDR1 is MNHNS and CDR2 SASEGT. The CDR3 is made up of 14 amino acids. The DNA for the CDR3 is TGTGCCAGCAGCCCGACAGGGGGCAGGGAGACCCAGTACTTC. Protein: CASSPTGGRETQYF.

The chain joins TRBV5-5 to TRBJ2-6, with unresolved D. Per the germline V gene, CDR1 is SGHKS and CDR2 is YYEKEE (reference sequence). Trimming shortened V by 4 bases and J by 1 base, and 9 bases separated the two germline ends. The CDR3 is made up of 15 amino acids. The CDR3, as DNA: TGTGCCAGCAGCCCTGTGAAGTCTGGGGCCAACGTCCTGACTTTC. It yields the protein CASSPVKSGANVLTF. Supplemented by reference TRBV5-5 and TRBJ2-6, the full variable domain reads DAGVTQSPTHLIKTRGQQVTLRCSPISGHKSVSWYQQVLGQGPQFIFQYYEKEERGRGNFPDRFSARQFPNYSSELNVNALLLGDSALYLCASSPVKSGANVLTFGAGSRLTVL.

Only a few counts were recorded for this clone. Other DNA sequences of this sample code for an identical CDR3. This chain links TRBV5-1 with TRBJ1-1; no firm D call. The germline V gene has CDR1 SGHRS and CDR2 YFSETQ. Trimming took 0 bases from V and 2 from J, leaving 5 bases between them. This CDR3 is 13 amino acids long. This CDR3 is CASSLGKNTEAFF. CDR3 DNA sequence: TGCGCCAGCAGCTTGGGGAAAAACACTGAAGCTTTCTTT.

In the case of this clone: The likely explanation is a read error, given a far larger clone one base away. Additional DNA sequences in this sample encode the identical CDR3. This chain links TRBV5-1 with TRBJ1-1, with unresolved D. CDR1 and CDR2 from the germline V gene are SGHRS and YFSETQ. This CDR3 is built from 14 residues. V was pared by 0 bases and J by 0 bases, with 6 bases between. The CDR3 loop reads CASSLGQMNTEAFF. The CDR3 DNA reads as TGCGCCAGCAGCTTGGGTCAGATGAACACTGAAGCTTTCTTT.

The V call is TRBV12-5, the J call TRBJ1-2, with D hard to call. Germline V gene data show CDR1 as LGHNT and CDR2 as FRNRAP. The CDR3 is 12 residues long. The ends were cut back, 6 bases at V and 4 bases at J, with 9 bases in the middle. CDR3 sequence (DNA): TGTGCTAGTGGCCTCGACGGCTATGGCTACACCTTC. Amino acid sequence: CASGLDGYGYTF.

This chain links TRBV4-3 with TRBJ2-7; TRBD1 aligns across 11 bases. The length of the CDR3 is 16 residues. J gave up 6 bases and V 0 bases, and 7 bases lay outside the gene matches. The germline CDR1 and CDR2 sequences are LGHNA and YSLEER. The CDR3 protein is CASSQDSHGTGGEQYF. The CDR3 DNA reads as TGCGCCAGCAGCCAAGATAGTCACGGGACAGGGGGCGAGCAGTACTTC.

J is TRBJ2-7 and V is TRBV7-3; 8 bases are a match to TRBD2. CDR1 is SGHTA, CDR2 FQGTGA, per germline. The CDR3 contains 15 residues. J gave up 2 bases and V 5 bases, and 8 bases lay outside the gene matches. The CDR3 region is CASSPGGAGAYEQYF. CDR3 nucleotide sequence: TGTGCCAGCAGCCCCGGGGGGGCCGGGGCCTACGAGCAGTACTTC.

This clone was seen at least ten times. CDR3 amino acids: CSVAYSGTITDTQYF. The CDR3, as DNA: TGCAGCGTTGCCTACTCGGGAACTATCACAGATACGCAGTATTTT. The chain links TRBV29-1 to TRBJ2-3; tentatively, D is TRBD2 (5 bases). Trimming pared 4 bases from V and 2 bases from J, leaving 16 bases between. CDR1 SQVTM and CDR2 ANQGSEA come from the germline V gene. The length of the CDR3 is 15 residues.

The V call is TRBV18, the J call TRBJ2-7; D possibly corresponds to TRBD1 (5 bases). V lost 0 bases and J lost 5, with 14 bases in between. Germline V lookup: CDR1 KGHSH, CDR2 LQKENI. The CDR3 consists of 15 residues. CDR3 amino acids: CASSPPGPLPHEQYF. The DNA for the CDR3 is TGTGCCAGCTCACCACCGGGGCCCCTACCCCACGAGCAGTACTTC.

The chain joins TRBV18 to TRBJ2-5; D is uncertain. From germline, CDR1 is KGHSH and CDR2 LQKENI. V lost 3 bases, J lost 2 bases, and 10 bases lay in between. The length of the CDR3 is 14 residues. DNA of the CDR3: TGTGCCAGCTCACCCGGCTCAATGCAAGAGACCCAGTACTTC. It codes for CASSPGSMQETQYF. Variable domain in full (rest from reference TRBV18 and TRBJ2-5): NAGVMQNPRHLVRRRGQEARLRCSPMKGHSHVYWYRQLPEEGLKFMVYLQKENIIDESGMPKERFSAEFPKEGPSILRIQQVVRGDSAAYFCASSPGSMQETQYFGPGTRLLVL.

This clone was detected only a few times. The rearrangement uses TRBV6-1 and TRBJ1-4, with 12 bases fitting TRBD1. Germline CDR1 and CDR2: MNHNS and SASEGT. The J segment lost 2 bases and the V segment lost 6 bases, leaving 1 base of the junction unmatched. This CDR3 comprises 15 residues. DNA of the CDR3: TGTGCCAGCAGAGGGACAGGGGGCACTAATGAAAAACTGTTTTTT. This sequence encodes CASRGTGGTNEKLFF.

The CDR3 DNA reads as TGTGCCAGCAGCTCTCCGAGGGGGGGGGACACTGAAGCTTTCTTT. This sequence encodes CASSSPRGGDTEAFF. This sequence joins TRBV11-2 and TRBJ1-1; possible D gene TRBD1, 6 bases. Germline V gene data show CDR1 as SGHAT and CDR2 as FQNNGV. V was cut by 4 bases and J by 3 bases, with 15 bases left in between. CDR3 length equals 15 residues.

This sequence joins TRBV6-5 and TRBJ1-2; D gene uncertain. Trimming pared 6 bases from V and 7 bases from J, leaving 18 bases between. In germline, CDR1 is MNHEY, CDR2 SVGAGI. The CDR3 consists of 14 residues. CDR3 sequence (DNA): TGTGCCAGCAGACTCAACCTAAGCCAAGGTGGCTACACCTTC. This translates into CASRLNLSQGGYTF.

In regard to this clone: This specimen includes other DNA sequences encoding the same CDR3. The gene calls are TRBV2 and TRBJ1-2; TRBD1 agrees at 9 bases. Per germline, CDR1 SNHLY and CDR2 FYNNEI. The CDR3 length is 14 residues. Unmatched junction bases numbered 1, after V lost 3 bases and J lost 2 bases. CDR3 sequence: CASSEGQGNYGYTF. CDR3 coding DNA: TGTGCCAGCAGTGAGGGACAGGGAAACTATGGCTACACCTTC.

This rearrangement joins TRBV5-1 to TRBJ2-5; 9 positions agree with TRBD2. This CDR3 region has 15 residues. V shed 4 bases and J 4 bases; nucleotides not matched to a gene: 8. Germline lookup yields CDR1 SGHRS and CDR2 YFSETQ. CDR3 loop: CASSPSPSGIETQYF. The DNA for the CDR3 is TGCGCCAGCAGCCCCTCCCCTAGCGGGATAGAGACCCAGTACTTC.

Concerning this clone itself: The same CDR3 arises from other DNA sequences in this sample as well. V and J are TRBV5-1 and TRBJ2-7; tentative D call: TRBD2 (6 bases). V lost 0 bases to trimming and J lost 4 bases, with 8 bases between them. The CDR3 loop spans 13 amino acids. Germline V CDR1 and CDR2: SGHRS, YFSETQ. CDR3 nucleotide sequence: TGCGCCAGCAGCTTGGTCGGGGGTTACGAGCAGTACTTC. Its translation: CASSLVGGYEQYF.

The rearrangement links TRBV5-1 to TRBJ2-1; no firm D call. Germline-derived CDR1 and CDR2 are SGHRS and YFSETQ. The ends were cut back, 4 bases at V and 3 bases at J, with 8 bases in the middle. The CDR3 runs to 13 residues. CDR3 amino acids: CASSQELYNEQFF. CDR3 coding DNA: TGCGCCAGCAGCCAGGAACTCTACAATGAGCAGTTCTTC.

The rearrangement links TRBV11-3 to TRBJ2-3; no clear D. Trimming cost V 3 bases and J 5 bases, with 6 bases left between them. CDR1 SGHNT and CDR2 YENEEA come from the germline V gene. The CDR3 is 12 amino acids. CDR3 sequence reads: CASSFMQDTQYF. CDR3 coding DNA: TGTGCCAGCAGCTTTATGCAAGATACGCAGTATTTT.

The rearrangement joins TRBV6-1 to TRBJ2-7, with D possibly matching TRBD2 (5 bases). The germline V gene has CDR1 MNHNS and CDR2 SASEGT. The CDR3 contains 13 residues. Trimming cost V 6 bases and J 0 bases, with 9 bases left between them. The CDR3 region is CASRLGSSYEQYF. The CDR3 nucleotides read TGTGCCAGCAGGTTGGGGAGCTCCTACGAGCAGTACTTC.

The rearrangement links TRBV27 to TRBJ2-3; 7 bases fit TRBD2. This CDR3 is built from 15 residues. CDR1 MNHEY and CDR2 SMNVEV come from the germline V gene (reference sequence). V lost 2 bases and J lost 6; bases outside the gene matches: 8. The CDR3 sequence is CASSLGPGLTDTQYF. The CDR3 DNA reads as TGTGCCAGCAGTTTAGGCCCGGGACTAACGGATACGCAGTATTTT.

This rearrangement joins TRBV27 to TRBJ2-7; 10 positions match TRBD1. The CDR3 consists of 18 residues. J was trimmed by 2 bases and V by 3 bases; bases with no gene match: 13. From germline, CDR1 is MNHEY and CDR2 SMNVEV (reference sequence). CDR3: CASSLRTGGLRTAYEQYF. In DNA form, the CDR3 reads TGTGCCAGCAGTTTGAGGACAGGGGGTTTAAGGACTGCCTACGAGCAGTACTTC.

The V and J genes are TRBV7-8 and TRBJ2-1; D perhaps matches TRBD2 (5 bases). This CDR3 contains 16 residues. Trimming stripped 5 bases from V and 0 bases from J, with 14 bases between. From germline, CDR1 is SGHVS and CDR2 FQNEAQ. This CDR3 reads CASSLWTLSSYNEQFF. CDR3 DNA sequence: TGTGCCAGCAGCCTATGGACTCTGAGCTCCTACAATGAGCAGTTCTTC.

This clone was seen a few times. This sequence joins TRBV5-1 and TRBJ2-5; TRBD1 aligns across 8 bases. CDR1 SGHRS and CDR2 YFSETQ come from the germline V gene. CDR3 length: 15 residues. V shed 4 bases and J 0 bases; nucleotides not matched to a gene: 5. The CDR3 DNA sequence: TGCGCCAGCAGCCCGGGACAGGCAAACCAAGAGACCCAGTACTTC. Protein product: CASSPGQANQETQYF.

This clone has just a few counts. The gene calls are TRBV10-3 and TRBJ1-4, with D unresolved. Germline V gives CDR1 ENHRY, CDR2 SYGVKD. Trimming removed 8 bases from V and 7 bases from J, with 14 bases in between. The CDR3 sequence is 13 residues long. CDR3 sequence: CAISGDVGEKLFF. The CDR3 nucleotides are TGTGCCATCTCCGGGGATGTGGGTGAAAAACTGTTTTTT.

The chain is built from TRBV5-6 and TRBJ2-7; TRBD2 matches at 9 bases. Germline V gene lookup returns CDR1 SGHDT and CDR2 YYEEEE. There are 15 residues in the CDR3. Germline trimming cut 3 bases from V and 7 bases from J; bases unmatched to any gene: 11. The CDR3 DNA follows: TGTGCCAGCAGCTCCACGGTAGCGGGAGCATGGGAGCAGTACTTC. Its translation is CASSSTVAGAWEQYF.

The chain carries TRBV11-2 and TRBJ2-1; 14 positions match TRBD2. Germline V CDR1 and CDR2: SGHAT, FQNNGV. The CDR3 loop spans 15 amino acids. V shed 4 bases, J shed 15 bases, and the junction held 11 bases outside the gene matches. This CDR3 is CASSSGTSGSTPRFF. The CDR3 DNA follows: TGTGCCAGCAGCTCCGGGACTAGCGGGAGTACCCCCAGGTTCTTC.